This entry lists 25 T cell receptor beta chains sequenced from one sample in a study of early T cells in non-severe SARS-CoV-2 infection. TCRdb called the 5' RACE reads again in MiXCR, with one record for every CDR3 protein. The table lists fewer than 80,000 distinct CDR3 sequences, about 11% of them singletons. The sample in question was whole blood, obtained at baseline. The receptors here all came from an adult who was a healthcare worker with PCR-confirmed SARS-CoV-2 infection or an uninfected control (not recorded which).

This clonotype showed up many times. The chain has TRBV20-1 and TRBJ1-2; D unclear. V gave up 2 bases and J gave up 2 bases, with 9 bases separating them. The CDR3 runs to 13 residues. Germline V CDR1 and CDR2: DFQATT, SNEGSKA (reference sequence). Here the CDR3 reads CSARRTSNYGYTF. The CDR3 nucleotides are TGCAGTGCTAGAAGGACCTCCAACTATGGCTACACCTTC.

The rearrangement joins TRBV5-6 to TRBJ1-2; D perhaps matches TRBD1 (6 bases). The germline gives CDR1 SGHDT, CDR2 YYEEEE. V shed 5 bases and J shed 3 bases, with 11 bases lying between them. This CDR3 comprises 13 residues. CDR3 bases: TGTGCCAGCAGTTGGGGGCAGGACTATGGCTACACCTTC. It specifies CASSWGQDYGYTF. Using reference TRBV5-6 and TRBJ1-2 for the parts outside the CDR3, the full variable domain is DAGVTQSPTHLIKTRGQQVTLRCSPKSGHDTVSWYQQALGQGPQFIFQYYEEEERQRGNFPDRFSGHQFPNYSSELNVNALLLGDSALYLCASSWGQDYGYTFGSGTRLTVV.

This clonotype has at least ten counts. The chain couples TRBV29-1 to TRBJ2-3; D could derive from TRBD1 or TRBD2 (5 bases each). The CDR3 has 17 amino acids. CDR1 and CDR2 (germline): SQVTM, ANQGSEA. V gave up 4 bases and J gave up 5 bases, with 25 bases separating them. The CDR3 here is CSVGTPKGTSAGDTQYF. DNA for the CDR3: TGCAGCGTTGGGACCCCTAAAGGGACCTCGGCGGGAGATACGCAGTATTTT.

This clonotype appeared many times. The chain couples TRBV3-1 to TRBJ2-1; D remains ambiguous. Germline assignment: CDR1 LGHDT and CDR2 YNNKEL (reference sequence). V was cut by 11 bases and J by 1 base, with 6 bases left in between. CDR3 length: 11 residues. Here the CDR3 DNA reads TGTGCCTCCAGGTCCTACAATGAGCAGTTCTTC. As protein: CASRSYNEQFF.

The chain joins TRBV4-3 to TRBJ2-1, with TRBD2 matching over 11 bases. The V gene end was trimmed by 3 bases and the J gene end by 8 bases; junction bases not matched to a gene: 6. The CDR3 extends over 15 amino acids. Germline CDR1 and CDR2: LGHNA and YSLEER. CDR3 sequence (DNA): TGCGCCAGCAGCCAGTTAGCGGGGGGGTCCTATGAGCAGTTCTTC. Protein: CASSQLAGGSYEQFF.

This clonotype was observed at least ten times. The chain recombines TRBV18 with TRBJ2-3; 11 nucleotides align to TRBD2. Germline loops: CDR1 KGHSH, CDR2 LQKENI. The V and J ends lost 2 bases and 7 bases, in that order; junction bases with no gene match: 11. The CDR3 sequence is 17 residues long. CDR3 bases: TGTGCCAGCTCACCAGTCCCCCTAGCGGGGGGCCCCAATACGCAGTATTTT. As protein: CASSPVPLAGGPNTQYF.

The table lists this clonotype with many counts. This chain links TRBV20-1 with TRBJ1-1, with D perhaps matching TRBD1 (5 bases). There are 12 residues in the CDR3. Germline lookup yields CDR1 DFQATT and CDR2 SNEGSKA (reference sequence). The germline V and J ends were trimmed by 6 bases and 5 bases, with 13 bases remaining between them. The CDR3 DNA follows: TGCAGTGCCACCCCCGGGGGAACTGAAGCTTTCTTT. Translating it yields CSATPGGTEAFF.

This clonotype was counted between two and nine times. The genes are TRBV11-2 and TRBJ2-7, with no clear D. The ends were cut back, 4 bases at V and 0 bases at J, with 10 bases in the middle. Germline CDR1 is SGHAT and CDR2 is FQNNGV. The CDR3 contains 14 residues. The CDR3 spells CASSYRPVSYEQYF. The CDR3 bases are TGTGCCAGCAGCTACCGACCCGTCTCCTACGAGCAGTACTTC.

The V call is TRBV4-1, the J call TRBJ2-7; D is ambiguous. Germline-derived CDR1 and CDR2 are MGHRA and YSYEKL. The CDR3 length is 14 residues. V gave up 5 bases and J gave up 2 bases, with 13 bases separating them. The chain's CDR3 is CASSYRDGAYEQYF. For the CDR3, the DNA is TGCGCCAGCAGCTATCGCGACGGCGCCTACGAGCAGTACTTC.

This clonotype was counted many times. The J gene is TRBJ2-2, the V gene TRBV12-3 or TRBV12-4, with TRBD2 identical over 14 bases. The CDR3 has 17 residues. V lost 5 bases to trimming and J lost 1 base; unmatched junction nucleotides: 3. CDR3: CASSMGLAGENTGELFF. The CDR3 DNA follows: TGTGCCAGCAGTATGGGACTAGCGGGGGAGAACACCGGGGAGCTGTTTTTT.

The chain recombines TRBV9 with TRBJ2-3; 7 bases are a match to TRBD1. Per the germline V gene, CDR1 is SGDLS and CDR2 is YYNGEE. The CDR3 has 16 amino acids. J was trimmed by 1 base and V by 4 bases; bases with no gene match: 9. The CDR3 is CASSSRQGGGTDTQYF. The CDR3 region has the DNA TGTGCCAGCAGCTCTAGACAGGGCGGAGGCACAGATACGCAGTATTTT.

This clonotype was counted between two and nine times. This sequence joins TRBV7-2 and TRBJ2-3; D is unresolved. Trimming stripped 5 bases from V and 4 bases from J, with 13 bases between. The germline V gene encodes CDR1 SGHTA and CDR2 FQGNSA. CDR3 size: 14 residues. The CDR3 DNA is TGTGCCAGCAGCCCCTCTGGCGGTGCAGATACGCAGTATTTT. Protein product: CASSPSGGADTQYF.

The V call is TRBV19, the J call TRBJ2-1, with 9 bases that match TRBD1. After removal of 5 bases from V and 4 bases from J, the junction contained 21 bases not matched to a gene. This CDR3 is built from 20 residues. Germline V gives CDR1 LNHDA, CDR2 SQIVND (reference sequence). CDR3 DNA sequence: TGTGCCAGTAGTCATCCTGGGGACAGGGAAGCGGAAGGGCCATACAATGAGCAGTTCTTC. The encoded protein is CASSHPGDREAEGPYNEQFF.

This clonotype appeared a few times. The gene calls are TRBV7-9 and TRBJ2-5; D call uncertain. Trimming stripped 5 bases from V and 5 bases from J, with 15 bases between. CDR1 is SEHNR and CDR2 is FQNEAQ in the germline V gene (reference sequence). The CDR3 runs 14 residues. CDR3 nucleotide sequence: TGTGCCAGCAGCCCGGAACAAGTTGTCGAGACCCAGTACTTC. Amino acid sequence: CASSPEQVVETQYF.

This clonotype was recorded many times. For the CDR3, the DNA is TGTGCCAGCCAATACCGGGACAGCCCCTACAATGAGCAGTTCTTC. Amino acids: CASQYRDSPYNEQFF. V is TRBV28 and J is TRBJ2-1, with 7 bases aligning to TRBD1. V lost 8 bases and J lost 2; bases outside the gene matches: 9. Germline V lookup: CDR1 MDHEN, CDR2 SYDVKM. This CDR3 has 15 amino acids.

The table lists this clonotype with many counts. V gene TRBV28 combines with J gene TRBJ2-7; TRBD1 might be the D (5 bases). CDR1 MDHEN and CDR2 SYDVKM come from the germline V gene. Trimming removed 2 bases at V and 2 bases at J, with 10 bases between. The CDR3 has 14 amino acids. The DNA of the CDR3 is TGTGCCAGCAGTTTAGCAGGGATTGCCTACGAGCAGTACTTC. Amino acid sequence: CASSLAGIAYEQYF.

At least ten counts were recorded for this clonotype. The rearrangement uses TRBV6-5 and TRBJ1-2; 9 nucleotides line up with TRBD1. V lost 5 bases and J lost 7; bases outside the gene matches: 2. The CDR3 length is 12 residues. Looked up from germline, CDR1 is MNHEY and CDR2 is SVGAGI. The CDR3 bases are TGTGCCAGCAGTGGGGGACAGGGTGGCTACACCTTC. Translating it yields CASSGGQGGYTF.

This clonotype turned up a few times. The CDR3 bases are TGTGCCAGTCAGGCCCAGGGGATTTACGAGCAGTACTTC. It is translated as CASQAQGIYEQYF. The V call is TRBV19, the J call TRBJ2-7, with a tentative D call TRBD1 (6 bases). Germline V gene lookup returns CDR1 LNHDA and CDR2 SQIVND (reference sequence). The CDR3 spans 13 residues. The V end was cut by 8 bases, the J end by 4 bases, with 15 bases between.

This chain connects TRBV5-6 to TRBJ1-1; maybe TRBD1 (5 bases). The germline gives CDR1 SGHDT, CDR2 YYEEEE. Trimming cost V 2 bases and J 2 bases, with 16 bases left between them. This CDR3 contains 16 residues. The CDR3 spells CASSFRFGTRNTEAFF. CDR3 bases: TGTGCCAGCAGCTTTCGTTTCGGGACCCGCAACACTGAAGCTTTCTTT.

The CDR3, as DNA: TGTGCCAGCAGCTTGATGATAAACTCTGGGGCCAACGTCCTGACTTTC. It encodes CASSLMINSGANVLTF. This chain links TRBV5-6 with TRBJ2-6; D not resolved. The CDR3 is 16 amino acids. Deletions cut 1 base from V and 0 bases from J, with 8 bases between. Looked up from germline, CDR1 is SGHDT and CDR2 is YYEEEE. The full variable domain, completed using reference TRBV5-6 and TRBJ2-6, is DAGVTQSPTHLIKTRGQQVTLRCSPKSGHDTVSWYQQALGQGPQFIFQYYEEEERQRGNFPDRFSGHQFPNYSSELNVNALLLGDSALYLCASSLMINSGANVLTFGAGSRLTVL.

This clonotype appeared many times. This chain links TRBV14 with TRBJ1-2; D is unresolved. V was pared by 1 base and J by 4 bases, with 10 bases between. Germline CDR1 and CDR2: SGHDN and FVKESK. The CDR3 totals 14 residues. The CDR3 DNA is TGTGCCAGCAGCCAAGGCGAAGGGATCTATGGCTACACCTTC. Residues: CASSQGEGIYGYTF.

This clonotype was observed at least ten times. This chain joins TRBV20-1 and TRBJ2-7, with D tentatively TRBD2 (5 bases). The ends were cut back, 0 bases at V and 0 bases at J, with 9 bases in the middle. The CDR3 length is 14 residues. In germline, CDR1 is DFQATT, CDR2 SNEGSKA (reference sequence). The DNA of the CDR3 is TGCAGTGCTAGAGATAGCCGGGACTCCTACGAGCAGTACTTC. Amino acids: CSARDSRDSYEQYF.

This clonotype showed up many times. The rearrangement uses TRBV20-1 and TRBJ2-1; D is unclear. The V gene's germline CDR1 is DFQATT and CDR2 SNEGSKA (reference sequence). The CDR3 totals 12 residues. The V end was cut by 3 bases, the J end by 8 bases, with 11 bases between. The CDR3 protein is CSASVGFYEQFF. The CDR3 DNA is TGCAGTGCTAGCGTGGGGTTCTATGAGCAGTTCTTC.

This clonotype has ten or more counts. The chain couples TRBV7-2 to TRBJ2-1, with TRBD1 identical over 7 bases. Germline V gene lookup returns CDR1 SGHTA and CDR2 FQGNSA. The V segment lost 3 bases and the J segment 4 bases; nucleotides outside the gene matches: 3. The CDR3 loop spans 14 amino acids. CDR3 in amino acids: CASSFGTEYNEQFF. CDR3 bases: TGTGCCAGCAGCTTCGGGACAGAATACAATGAGCAGTTCTTC.

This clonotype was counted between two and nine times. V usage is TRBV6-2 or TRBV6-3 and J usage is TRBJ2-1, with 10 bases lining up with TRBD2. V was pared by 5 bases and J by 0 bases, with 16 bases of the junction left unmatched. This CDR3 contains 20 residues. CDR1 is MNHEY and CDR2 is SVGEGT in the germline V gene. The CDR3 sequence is CASSPMGLAPLRSSYNEQFF. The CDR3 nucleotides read TGTGCCAGCAGTCCCATGGGACTAGCGCCTCTTAGGAGCTCCTACAATGAGCAGTTCTTC.